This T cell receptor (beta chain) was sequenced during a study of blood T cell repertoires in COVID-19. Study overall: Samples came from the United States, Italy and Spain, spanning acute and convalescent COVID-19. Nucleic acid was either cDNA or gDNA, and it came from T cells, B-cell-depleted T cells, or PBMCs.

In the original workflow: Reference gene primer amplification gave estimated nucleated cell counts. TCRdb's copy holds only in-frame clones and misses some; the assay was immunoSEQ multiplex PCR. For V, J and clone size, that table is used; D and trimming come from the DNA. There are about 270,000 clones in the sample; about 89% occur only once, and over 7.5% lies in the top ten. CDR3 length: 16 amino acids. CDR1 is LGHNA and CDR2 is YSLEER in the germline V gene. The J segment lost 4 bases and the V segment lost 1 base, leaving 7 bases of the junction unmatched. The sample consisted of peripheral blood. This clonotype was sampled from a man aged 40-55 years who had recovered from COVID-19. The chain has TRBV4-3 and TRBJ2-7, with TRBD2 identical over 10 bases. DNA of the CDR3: TGCGCCAGCAGCCAAGTTCTAGCGGGGGTTGTGTACGAGCAGTACTTC. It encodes CASSQVLAGVVYEQYF.